This entry describes one TCR beta chain. PCR employed 60 Vbeta and 13 Jbeta primers. Profiling relied on immunoSEQ multiplex PCR, and the TCRdb table lists in-frame clones only, not all of them. Of fewer than 200,000 clones listed, around 85% are singletons. This sample is part of a study of cytomegalovirus exposure and HLA in healthy donors. V was pared by 2 bases and J by 2 bases, with 2 bases of the junction left unmatched. CDR1 and CDR2 from the germline V gene are ENHRY and SYGVKD. CDR3 length: 16 amino acids. The chain links TRBV10-3 to TRBJ1-4, with 10 bases that match TRBD1. The sequence was obtained from a human donor in good health. Sequenced material: PBMCs. The CDR3 DNA sequence: TGTGCCATCAGTGAGATGGGACAGGGGACTAATGAAAAACTGTTTTTT. Protein product: CAISEMGQGTNEKLFF.